Listed below are T cell receptor beta chains from one sample, sequenced in a study of CD8 T cells in ankylosing spondylitis. TCRdb re-called the 5' RACE reads through MiXCR, storing one row per CDR3 protein. The sample contains over 100,000 distinct CDR3 sequences, about an eighth of which appear only once. The material sequenced was blood, either unsorted or a sorted T cell fraction (not recorded which). The receptor set was obtained from a female donor with ankylosing spondylitis or in good health (not recorded which). The CDR3 runs from the conserved cysteine through the conserved F or W. D genes are given only for firm matches. The size entry is marked missing in some rows and otherwise reads once, few, many or a size class.

J: TRBJ2-2
size: few
V: TRBV5-1
D: TRBD1
length: 15
DNA: TGCGCCAGCAAGACAGGGGGTGCGAACACCGGGGAGCTGTTTTTT
CDR3: CASKTGGANTGELFF

J: TRBJ1-4
size: many
V: TRBV18
D: TRBD1
length: 15
DNA: TGTGCCAGCTCATCGGGACAGGGGGCATGGGAAAAACTGTTTTTT
CDR3: CASSSGQGAWEKLFF

J: TRBJ2-1
size: .
V: TRBV2
D: TRBD1
length: 12
DNA: TGTGCCGGCAAGGGGGCCGGGGATGAGCAGCTCTTC
CDR3: CAGKGAGDEQLF

J: TRBJ1-1
size: many
V: TRBV27
D: TRBD1
length: 15
DNA: TGTGCCAGCAGTCTGGCGACAGGGGCTAAGACTGAAGCTTTCTTT
CDR3: CASSLATGAKTEAFF

J: TRBJ2-1
size: many
V: TRBV5-1
D: TRBD2
length: 15
DNA: TGCGCCAGCAGCTTGATAGAGCGCGGGGGGAATGAGCAGTTCTTC
CDR3: CASSLIERGGNEQFF

J: TRBJ1-2
size: many
V: TRBV12-3/TRBV12-4
D: .
length: 13
DNA: TGTGCCAGCAGTTATCGCGGGGCCTATGGCTACACCTTC
CDR3: CASSYRGAYGYTF

J: TRBJ2-1
size: many
V: TRBV12-3/TRBV12-4
D: TRBD2
length: 18
DNA: TGTGCCAGCAGTTTAGGGACTAGCGGGGGGGCGAGGTACAATGAGCAGTTCTTC
CDR3: CASSLGTSGGARYNEQFF

J: TRBJ1-2
size: many
V: TRBV29-1
D: .
length: 12
DNA: TGCAGCGTTACCCAACGGGCTGGAGGCTACACCTTC
CDR3: CSVTQRAGGYTF

J: TRBJ2-5
size: few
V: TRBV7-9
D: .
length: 16
DNA: TGTGCCAGCAGCTCCCCAGGATACGACGGTCAAGAGACCCAGTACTTC
CDR3: CASSSPGYDGQETQYF

J: TRBJ1-1
size: many
V: TRBV29-1
D: TRBD1
length: 13
DNA: TGCAGCGCCCAACAGGGGGCGAGAACTGAAGCTTTCTTT
CDR3: CSAQQGARTEAFF

J: TRBJ1-5
size: many
V: TRBV20-1
D: .
length: 13
DNA: TGCAGTGCTAGGGGCCAGGTCAATCAGCCCCAGCATTTT
CDR3: CSARGQVNQPQHF

J: TRBJ2-1
size: many
V: TRBV11-2
D: TRBD2
length: 15
DNA: TGTGCCAGCAGCGCCGGGACTAGGGCCTACAATGAGCAGTTCTTC
CDR3: CASSAGTRAYNEQFF

J: TRBJ2-3
size: many
V: TRBV6-4
D: .
length: 15
DNA: TGTGCCAGCAGTGACTCGGGACTTTACACAGATACGCAGTATTTT
CDR3: CASSDSGLYTDTQYF

J: TRBJ1-1
size: many
V: TRBV18
D: TRBD1
length: 15
DNA: TGTGCCAGCTCACCCCCGGGACAGGGGAACACTGAAGCTTTCTTT
CDR3: CASSPPGQGNTEAFF

J: TRBJ2-7
size: many
V: TRBV29-1
D: .
length: 12
DNA: TGCAGCGTTGAAGTCGTGTCCTACGAGCAGTACTTC
CDR3: CSVEVVSYEQYF

J: TRBJ2-5
size: many
V: TRBV11-3
D: .
length: 13
DNA: TGTGCCAGCAGCTTAGTGGGTTCTGGGACCCAGTACTTC
CDR3: CASSLVGSGTQYF

J: TRBJ1-2
size: .
V: TRBV5-1
D: TRBD1
length: 16
DNA: TGCGCCAGCAGCTCGGGACAGGGAAGAGTGAGCTATGGCTACACCTTC
CDR3: CASSSGQGRVSYGYTF

J: TRBJ1-2
size: .
V: TRBV18
D: TRBD1
length: 15
DNA: TGTGCCAGCTCACGGCCTCGGGACAGGGACTATGGCTACACCTTC
CDR3: CASSRPRDRDYGYTF

J: TRBJ2-1
size: many
V: TRBV10-2
D: TRBD2
length: 14
DNA: TGCGCCAGCAGTGAAGGACTAGCGGTGGTTGAGCAGTTCTTC
CDR3: CASSEGLAVVEQFF

J: TRBJ2-5
size: .
V: TRBV5-1
D: TRBD1
length: 14
DNA: TGCGCCAGCAGACCGACAGGGATATTGGAGACCCAGTACTTC
CDR3: CASRPTGILETQYF

J: TRBJ2-6
size: many
V: TRBV2
D: .
length: 19
DNA: TGTGCCAGCAGTGAATGGTTATTACTTCCGAGGTCTGGGGCCAACGTCCTGACTTTC
CDR3: CASSEWLLLPRSGANVLTF

J: TRBJ2-2
size: few
V: TRBV11-2
D: .
length: 13
DNA: TGTGCCAGCAGCTTAGGGGAAAGCGGGGAGCTGTTTTTT
CDR3: CASSLGESGELFF

J: TRBJ2-1
size: many
V: TRBV6-1
D: TRBD2
length: 16
DNA: TGTGCCAGCAGCAGCGGGACTAGCGGGAGTCTAGATGAGCAGTTCTTC
CDR3: CASSSGTSGSLDEQFF

J: TRBJ1-2
size: many
V: TRBV7-9
D: .
length: 15
DNA: TGTGCCAGCAGCTTAGGGACAGATAGAGTAGCAGGCTACACCTTC
CDR3: CASSLGTDRVAGYTF

J: TRBJ1-5
size: .
V: TRBV19
D: .
length: 15
DNA: TGTGCCAGTAGTTTGCCCGGGGGGGGCGGCCAGCCCCAGCATTTT
CDR3: CASSLPGGGGQPQHF

J: TRBJ2-3
size: many
V: TRBV19
D: .
length: 15
DNA: TGTGCCAGTACCAAAACTCGGGACTGGAGAGATACGCAGTATTTT
CDR3: CASTKTRDWRDTQYF

J: TRBJ1-1
size: many
V: TRBV15
D: .
length: 14
DNA: TGTGCCACCAGCAGAGGGCCCGGGAACACTGAAGCTTTCTTT
CDR3: CATSRGPGNTEAFF

J: TRBJ2-3
size: .
V: TRBV29-1
D: TRBD1
length: 18
DNA: TGCAGCGTTGAAGTTAGAATAGGACAGGGGGCGAAAATAAATACGCAGTATTTT
CDR3: CSVEVRIGQGAKINTQYF

J: TRBJ2-7
size: many
V: TRBV12-3/TRBV12-4
D: TRBD2
length: 15
DNA: TGTGCCAGCAGTCCCCCGGGACTAGCGAGGTACGAGCAGTACTTC
CDR3: CASSPPGLARYEQYF

J: TRBJ2-1
size: many
V: TRBV11-1
D: .
length: 16
DNA: TGTGCCAGCAGCTTAGCTTGGGGTAGCGGTTACAATGAGCAGTTCTTC
CDR3: CASSLAWGSGYNEQFF

J: TRBJ1-2
size: many
V: TRBV12-3/TRBV12-4
D: .
length: 13
DNA: TGTGCCAGCAGTTTGCCCGACATCTATGGCTACACCTTC
CDR3: CASSLPDIYGYTF

J: TRBJ2-1
size: .
V: TRBV3-1
D: .
length: 12
DNA: TGTGCCAGCAGCCGCATCATCAATGAGCAGTTCTTC
CDR3: CASSRIINEQFF

J: TRBJ2-1
size: .
V: TRBV3-1
D: TRBD2
length: 15
DNA: TGTGCCACCTGCCAACTAGCGGGGGGTAGCTATGAGCAGTTCTTC
CDR3: CATCQLAGGSYEQFF

J: TRBJ1-2
size: many
V: TRBV25-1
D: TRBD1
length: 12
DNA: TGTGCCAGCAGTCTGACAGGGGAAGGCTACACCTTC
CDR3: CASSLTGEGYTF

J: TRBJ2-1
size: many
V: TRBV7-8
D: .
length: 15
DNA: TGTGCCAGCAGCTTAAAACAGGTCCCTTACAATGAGCAGTTCTTC
CDR3: CASSLKQVPYNEQFF

J: TRBJ1-2
size: many
V: TRBV3-1
D: .
length: 17
DNA: TGTGCCAGCAGCCAAGAAATTTCGGGGGCAAACTCGAATGGCTACACCTTC
CDR3: CASSQEISGANSNGYTF

J: TRBJ1-1
size: many
V: TRBV4-2
D: TRBD1
length: 17
DNA: TGTGCCAGCAGCCAAGTAGGACAGGGGGCCATGAACACTGAAGCTTTCTTT
CDR3: CASSQVGQGAMNTEAFF

J: TRBJ2-1
size: many
V: TRBV20-1
D: .
length: 11
DNA: TGCAGTGCAACCCTAGCCGATGAGCAGTTCTTC
CDR3: CSATLADEQFF

J: TRBJ1-5
size: many
V: TRBV6-5
D: .
length: 15
DNA: TGTGCCAGCAGTTATTCGTGGTCCAGCAATCAGCCCCAGCATTTT
CDR3: CASSYSWSSNQPQHF